The 30 T cell receptor beta chains listed next were all sequenced from one sample in a study of cytomegalovirus exposure and HLA in healthy donors. Vbeta (60) and Jbeta (13) primers were used in the PCR. Sequencing was performed with immunoSEQ multiplex PCR; in TCRdb, only in-frame clones are kept and a portion is missing. The profile shows just over 150,000 clones, over 65% of them singletons. Sequencing was carried out using PBMCs. The receptor set was obtained from a woman in her 40s in good health and CMV-seronegative.

The genes are TRBV7-9 and TRBJ2-5, with D perhaps matching TRBD2 (6 bases). The CDR3 runs 16 residues. V dropped 3 bases and J dropped 3 bases, with 17 bases sitting between them. Germline V lookup: CDR1 SEHNR, CDR2 FQNEAQ (reference sequence). The CDR3 sequence is CASSLPLWGVKETQYF. The CDR3 DNA reads as TGTGCCAGCAGCTTGCCCCTGTGGGGGGTCAAAGAGACCCAGTACTTC.

This clone appeared a few times. For the CDR3, the DNA is TGTGCCAGCAGCTTAAGTGCGGCGGGTTCACCCCTCCACTTT. Encoded protein: CASSLSAAGSPLHF. The gene calls are TRBV7-7 and TRBJ1-6; D is unclear. The germline CDR1 and CDR2 sequences are SSHAT and FNYEAQ (reference sequence). This CDR3 is 14 amino acids long. V lost 2 bases and J 9 bases, leaving 11 bases between the germline ends.

The rearrangement joins TRBV18 to TRBJ2-1; 7 nucleotides line up with TRBD2. With 4 bases clipped from V and 2 bases from J, the junction kept 5 bases outside the gene matches. Germline V CDR1 and CDR2: KGHSH, LQKENI. CDR3 length equals 15 residues. As DNA, the CDR3 is TGTGCCAGCTCACGGGCGGGGGATACCTACAATGAGCAGTTCTTC. It translates to CASSRAGDTYNEQFF.

In its sample, this clone was seen once. This chain uses TRBV4-1 with TRBJ2-7; D is unclear. CDR1 is MGHRA, CDR2 YSYEKL, per germline. V lost 0 bases to trimming and J lost 5 bases, with 11 bases between them. The CDR3 has 14 amino acids. The DNA for the CDR3 is TGCGCCAGCAGCCAAGATGGCGCAGGCGACGAGCAGTACTTC. Amino acids: CASSQDGAGDEQYF.

The sample holds one count of this clone. The gene calls are TRBV14 and TRBJ2-3; TRBD2 is a possible D gene (5 bases). CDR3 length equals 16 residues. Per germline, CDR1 SGHDN and CDR2 FVKESK. V lost 0 bases and J 1 base, leaving 11 bases between the germline ends. Here the CDR3 reads CASSQDRTEGTDTQYF. The CDR3 bases are TGTGCCAGCAGCCAAGATAGGACGGAGGGCACAGATACGCAGTATTTT. The variable domain in full, with the rest retrieved from reference TRBV14 and TRBJ2-3, is EAGVTQFPSHSVIEKGQTVTLRCDPISGHDNLYWYRRVMGKEIKFLLHFVKESKQDESGMPNNRFLAERTGGTYSTLKVQPAELEDSGVYFCASSQDRTEGTDTQYFGPGTRLTVL.

This clone was seen more than once but under ten times. CDR3 coding DNA: TGTGCCAGCAGGACCGGACAGGGCTACACCGGGGAGCTGTTTTTT. It translates to CASRTGQGYTGELFF. The chain recombines TRBV28 with TRBJ2-2; 8 bases line up with TRBD1. Per germline, CDR1 MDHEN and CDR2 SYDVKM. CDR3 length equals 15 residues. With 6 bases clipped from V and 3 bases from J, the junction kept 6 bases outside the gene matches.

The J gene is TRBJ2-7, the V gene TRBV4-1; D unclear. The germline V gene encodes CDR1 MGHRA and CDR2 YSYEKL. The V end lost 2 bases, the J end lost 2 bases, and 25 bases lay between the germline ends. The CDR3 contains 19 residues. CDR3 residues: CASSQRHAVAGPVPYEQYF. In nucleotides, the CDR3 is TGCGCCAGCAGCCAACGCCACGCCGTAGCTGGTCCCGTCCCCTACGAGCAGTACTTC.

This CDR3 reads CASSFGGGYEKLFF. The CDR3 DNA follows: TGTGCCAGCAGTTTTGGAGGGGGCTACGAAAAACTGTTTTTT. The chain couples TRBV28 to TRBJ1-4; 7 bases fit TRBD1. V lost 3 bases to trimming and J lost 8 bases; unmatched junction nucleotides: 6. The CDR3 is 14 amino acids. Germline CDR1 MDHEN, CDR2 SYDVKM.

The rearrangement joins TRBV5-1 to TRBJ1-4; D is undetermined. The V gene lost 5 bases and the J gene lost 4 bases, with 18 bases spanning the gap. The germline V gene has CDR1 SGHRS and CDR2 YFSETQ. There are 16 residues in the CDR3. CDR3 loop: CASRGGVGSGNEKLFF. CDR3 coding DNA: TGCGCCAGCAGGGGCGGGGTTGGATCTGGTAATGAAAAACTGTTTTTT. Combining the CDR3 with reference TRBV5-1 and TRBJ1-4 gives the whole variable domain KAGVTQTPRYLIKTRGQQVTLSCSPISGHRSVSWYQQTPGQGLQFLFEYFSETQRNKGNFPGRFSGRQFSNSRSEMNVSTLELGDSALYLCASRGGVGSGNEKLFFGSGTQLSVL.

This chain joins TRBV2 and TRBJ1-3; D remains ambiguous. Looked up from germline, CDR1 is SNHLY and CDR2 is FYNNEI. This CDR3 comprises 15 residues. V was shortened by 0 bases and J by 4 bases, with 10 bases between the two germline ends. CDR3 region: CASSEASGSGNTIYF. The CDR3 DNA is TGTGCCAGCAGTGAAGCCTCTGGCTCCGGAAACACCATATATTTT.

The chain employs TRBV7-3 and TRBJ2-3, with D perhaps TRBD1 (5 bases). V shed 5 bases and J shed 2 bases, with 8 bases lying between them. Germline CDR1 and CDR2: SGHTA and FQGTGA. CDR3 length: 13 residues. The CDR3 protein is CASSKGHTDTQYF. In DNA form, the CDR3 reads TGTGCCAGCAGCAAGGGGCACACAGATACGCAGTATTTT.

V is TRBV5-1 and J is TRBJ2-1; a possible D gene is TRBD2 (6 bases). The CDR3 has 14 amino acids. V lost 4 bases and J lost 2, with 10 bases in between. The germline gives CDR1 SGHRS, CDR2 YFSETQ. The CDR3 bases are TGCGCCAGCAGCCCGCAGCGGGCCTACAATGAGCAGTTCTTC. Its translation is CASSPQRAYNEQFF.

V gene TRBV28 combines with J gene TRBJ1-4; D not resolved. V was clipped by 3 bases and J by 8 bases, with 7 bases between them. The CDR3 length is 12 residues. CDR1 and CDR2 from the germline V gene are MDHEN and SYDVKM. The CDR3 reads CASSFFVEKLFF. The CDR3 DNA sequence: TGTGCCAGCAGTTTCTTTGTGGAAAAACTGTTTTTT.

The J gene is TRBJ1-5, the V gene TRBV5-1; D is possibly TRBD1 (6 bases). Germline V gene sequence: CDR1 SGHRS, CDR2 YFSETQ. The ends were cut back, 0 bases at V and 7 bases at J, with 11 bases in the middle. The CDR3 consists of 14 residues. The CDR3, as DNA: TGCGCCAGCAGCTTGGTCCCTGGGGGCCAGCCCCAGCATTTT. Protein product: CASSLVPGGQPQHF.

This chain joins TRBV19 and TRBJ2-1, with 8 bases aligning to TRBD2. Germline values: CDR1 LNHDA, CDR2 SQIVND (reference sequence). This CDR3 comprises 15 residues. J was trimmed by 2 bases and V by 9 bases; bases with no gene match: 9. The CDR3 DNA reads TGTGCCAGCCGTTCCGGGGGGGCTACCTACAATGAGCAGTTCTTC. It codes for CASRSGGATYNEQFF.

The rearrangement uses TRBV5-6 and TRBJ1-1; the match to TRBD1 covers 7 bases. This CDR3 contains 15 residues. Germline V gene lookup returns CDR1 SGHDT and CDR2 YYEEEE. Trimming cost V 4 bases and J 3 bases; bases outside gene matches: 9. The CDR3 sequence is CASSIQTGRDTEAFF. CDR3 bases: TGTGCCAGCAGCATACAGACAGGGCGGGACACTGAAGCTTTCTTT. The full variable domain, with the rest looked up from reference TRBV5-6 and TRBJ1-1, is DAGVTQSPTHLIKTRGQQVTLRCSPKSGHDTVSWYQQALGQGPQFIFQYYEEEERQRGNFPDRFSGHQFPNYSSELNVNALLLGDSALYLCASSIQTGRDTEAFFGQGTRLTVV.

V is TRBV5-1 and J is TRBJ2-5, with TRBD2 matching 12 bases. Judging by the DNA end, TRBJ2-7 fits better; the J call may be wrong. The CDR3 extends over 15 amino acids. Germline V gene data show CDR1 as SGHRS and CDR2 as YFSETQ. In DNA, the CDR3 is TGCGCCAGCAGCTTGTCGACTAGCGGGGGTCACGAGCAGTACTTC. Translating gives CASSLSTSGGHEQYF.

This clone came up a few times. The chain joins TRBV5-5 to TRBJ1-1, with 8 bases that match TRBD1. CDR1 and CDR2 from the germline V gene are SGHKS and YYEKEE (reference sequence). CDR3 size: 15 residues. Trimming removed 3 bases from V and 2 bases from J; junction bases left unmatched: 6. Here the CDR3 reads CASSSPDRGNTEAFF. CDR3 sequence (DNA): TGTGCCAGCAGCTCCCCCGACAGGGGAAACACTGAAGCTTTCTTT.

The V call is TRBV19, the J call TRBJ1-5; D might be TRBD1 (5 bases). This CDR3 contains 14 residues. V lost 10 bases and J 4 bases, leaving 17 bases between the germline ends. Germline V gene lookup returns CDR1 LNHDA and CDR2 SQIVND (reference sequence). The CDR3 loop is CATNRGEGNQPQHF. The CDR3 region has the DNA TGTGCCACCAACCGGGGGGAGGGGAATCAGCCCCAGCATTTT.

This clone has a handful of counts. The chain uses TRBV4-1 and TRBJ1-1, with D uncertain. Germline loops: CDR1 MGHRA, CDR2 YSYEKL. The CDR3 runs to 13 residues. Trimming took off 4 bases at V and 4 bases at J, with 10 bases between the two ends. The CDR3 DNA reads TGCGCCAGCAGCCGACGGGCGGGCACTGAAGCTTTCTTT. The encoded protein is CASSRRAGTEAFF.

The chain recombines TRBV6-6 with TRBJ2-5, with TRBD1 identical over 8 bases. Germline V CDR1 and CDR2: MNHNY, SVGAGI (reference sequence). The junction had 19 bases not matched to a gene; V was cut back by 8 bases and J by 11 bases. The CDR3 runs 15 residues. CDR3 DNA sequence: TGTGCCAGCGAAGGGAGTTCGGACAGGGTTGGAGAGCAGTACTTC. It codes for CASEGSSDRVGEQYF.

The chain carries TRBV10-1 and TRBJ2-1; 7 bases line up with TRBD2. From germline, CDR1 is WNHNN and CDR2 SYGVQD (reference sequence). The CDR3 loop spans 14 amino acids. V was clipped by 4 bases and J by 0 bases; unmatched bases: 0. CDR3 loop: CASSGGGSYNEQFF. In nucleotides, the CDR3 is TGCGCCAGCAGTGGGGGGGGCTCCTACAATGAGCAGTTCTTC.

The chain couples TRBV7-6 to TRBJ2-7; weak D call: TRBD2 (6 bases). This CDR3 is 16 amino acids long. V gave up 1 base and J gave up 4 bases, with 17 bases separating them. Germline V lookup: CDR1 SGHVS, CDR2 FNYEAQ. CDR3 bases: TGTGCCAGCAGCTTAGAGCGCACCAGCGGGTCTTACGAGCAGTACTTC. It codes for CASSLERTSGSYEQYF.

V usage is TRBV2 and J usage is TRBJ2-7, with 12 nucleotides matching TRBD1. The CDR3 runs 14 residues. The germline V gene has CDR1 SNHLY and CDR2 FYNNEI. V dropped 6 bases and J dropped 6; count of bases not matched to a gene: 6. DNA for the CDR3: TGTGCCAGCAGAGCCGGGACAGGGGGCTCCGAGCAGTACTTC. This translates into CASRAGTGGSEQYF.

V is TRBV7-3 and J is TRBJ1-1; no reliable D call. The CDR3 extends over 17 amino acids. V lost 5 bases and J lost 0, with 19 bases in between. Germline assignment: CDR1 SGHTA and CDR2 FQGTGA. The CDR3 region is CASSGTLRQLMNTEAFF. DNA of the CDR3: TGTGCCAGCAGCGGTACCCTGAGACAACTCATGAACACTGAAGCTTTCTTT.

This clone has just one count. The chain joins TRBV7-2 to TRBJ1-6, with TRBD1 identical over 7 bases. Trimming took 4 bases from V and 10 from J; bases not matched to a gene: 10. CDR1 is SGHTA, CDR2 FQGNSA, per germline. CDR3 length: 15 amino acids. CDR3 protein: CASSSQTGMQSPLHF. The CDR3 coding sequence is TGTGCCAGCAGCTCTCAGACAGGGATGCAATCACCCCTCCACTTT.

The chain combines TRBV6-1 with TRBJ2-1; possible D gene TRBD2, 5 bases. The CDR3 has 15 amino acids. Germline V gives CDR1 MNHNS, CDR2 SASEGT. Trimming removed 6 bases from V and 6 bases from J, with 18 bases in between. The CDR3 here is CASRTPKSGINEQFF. CDR3 in DNA: TGTGCCAGCAGGACTCCCAAGTCGGGGATCAATGAGCAGTTCTTC.

The rearrangement links TRBV11-2 to TRBJ1-2; D is undetermined. This CDR3 is built from 11 residues. Looked up from germline, CDR1 is SGHAT and CDR2 is FQNNGV. Trimming stripped 5 bases from V and 4 bases from J, with 5 bases between. The CDR3 spells CASSPSYGYTF. The DNA of the CDR3 is TGTGCCAGCAGCCCGAGCTATGGCTACACCTTC.

In its sample, this clone was seen a few times. This chain joins TRBV10-2 and TRBJ2-5; the D gene is possibly TRBD1 (6 bases). Trimming shortened V by 10 bases and J by 1 base, and 10 bases separated the two germline ends. From germline, CDR1 is WSHSY and CDR2 SAAADI. This CDR3 is 12 amino acids long. CDR3 bases: TGCGCCACCCAGGGGCGCCAAGAGACCCAGTACTTC. This encodes CATQGRQETQYF.

The chain recombines TRBV5-1 with TRBJ2-5, with a tentative D call TRBD2 (5 bases). The length of the CDR3 is 13 residues. The V gene's germline CDR1 is SGHRS and CDR2 YFSETQ. The V gene lost 4 bases and the J gene lost 10 bases, with 17 bases spanning the gap. This CDR3 is CASSRGADPHQYF. The CDR3 DNA is TGCGCCAGCAGCCGTGGAGCGGATCCACACCAGTACTTC.